A selection of T cell receptor beta chains follows, all from one sample in a study of cytomegalovirus exposure and HLA in healthy donors. TCRdb's copy holds only in-frame clones and misses some; the assay was immunoSEQ multiplex PCR. The sample has some 110,000 clones; around 94% are singletons. Sequenced: PBMCs. The receptors derive from a woman aged 18-29 years in good health and CMV-seronegative. CDR3s include the opening cysteine and the closing phenylalanine or tryptophan. Fields, in order: V gene, J gene, clone size, D gene, CDR3 protein, CDR3 DNA. The D gene is left open where the match is weak. Clone size appears in some rows only: once, few, many, or a class for an expanded clone.

TRBV27	TRBJ1-1	-	-	CASSPTLTDIEAFF	TGTGCCAGCAGTCCCACTCTGACAGACATTGAAGCTTTCTTT
TRBV19	TRBJ1-5	-	-	CASSMTGNSNQPQHF	TGTGCCAGTAGTATGACAGGAAATAGCAATCAGCCCCAGCATTTT
TRBV5-1	TRBJ1-1	-	TRBD1	CASSLAETGRRTFF	TGCGCCAGCAGCTTGGCGGAGACAGGGAGGAGGACTTTCTTT
TRBV27	TRBJ1-1	-	TRBD1	CASSPSPPGTGRNTEAFF	TGTGCCAGCAGTCCATCACCTCCCGGGACAGGGCGGAACACTGAAGCTTTCTTT
TRBV11-2	TRBJ2-3	few	-	CASSQTGDTQYF	TGTGCCAGCAGCCAGACTGGGGATACGCAGTATTTT
TRBV11-3	TRBJ2-3	-	TRBD2	CASSFWGGDTQYF	TGTGCCAGCAGCTTTTGGGGGGGGGATACGCAGTATTTT
TRBV7-2	TRBJ2-7	-	-	CASSPLEREQYF	TGTGCCAGCAGCCCTTTAGAACGCGAGCAGTACTTC
TRBV6-5	TRBJ1-2	-	-	CASGEGDYGYTF	TGTGCCAGCGGGGAGGGGGACTATGGCTACACCTTC
TRBV2	TRBJ1-4	once	-	CASRRQEKPTNEKLFF	TGTGCCAGCCGAAGACAGGAGAAGCCAACTAATGAAAAACTGTTTTTT
TRBV27	TRBJ2-1	-	TRBD2	CASSPPAGGWDEQFF	TGTGCCAGCAGCCCGCCTGCGGGGGGGTGGGATGAGCAGTTCTTC
TRBV5-1	TRBJ2-1	once	TRBD2	CASSLGTSGSEQFF	TGCGCCAGCAGCTTAGGGACTAGCGGAAGTGAGCAGTTCTTC
TRBV5-4	TRBJ1-6	-	-	CASSLDRANSPLHF	TGTGCCAGCAGCTTGGACAGGGCCAACTCACCCCTCCACTTT
TRBV19	TRBJ2-6	-	-	CASEDRSGANVLTF	TGTGCCAGTGAAGACAGGTCTGGGGCCAACGTCCTGACTTTC
TRBV6-5	TRBJ2-2	-	-	CASSSTGWNGELFF	TGTGCCAGCAGTTCCACGGGTTGGAACGGGGAGCTGTTTTTT
TRBV6-5	TRBJ2-7	few	-	CASSNGGNGKQYF	TGTGCCAGCAGTAATGGGGGCAATGGGAAGCAGTACTTC
TRBV30	TRBJ1-1	once	-	CASRIMNTEAFF	TGTGCCTCCAGGATAATGAACACTGAAGCTTTCTTT
TRBV30	TRBJ1-1	-	-	CAWTSRGRNTEAFF	TGTGCCTGGACTTCTAGGGGTAGGAACACTGAAGCTTTCTTT
TRBV11-3	TRBJ2-7	once	-	CASSPYGSYEQYF	TGTGCCAGCAGCCCCTATGGGAGCTACGAGCAGTACTTC
TRBV5-1	TRBJ1-3	-	-	CASSSQVAAGGNTIYF	TGCGCCAGCAGCTCTCAAGTGGCGGCCGGAGGGAACACCATATATTTT
TRBV28	TRBJ2-7	-	-	CASSFGVSYEQYF	TGTGCCAGCAGCTTCGGGGTATCCTACGAGCAGTACTTC
TRBV28	TRBJ1-5	-	-	CASSLSEQPQHF	TGTGCCAGCAGTTTATCGGAGCAGCCCCAGCATTTT
TRBV20-1	TRBJ1-4	-	TRBD1	CSARRGGQILF	TGCAGTGCTAGACGAGGGGGACAGATTCTTTTT
TRBV11-2	TRBJ2-3	-	TRBD2	CASSLFPLAETTDTQYF	TGTGCCAGCAGCTTATTTCCGCTAGCGGAGACCACAGATACGCAGTATTTT
TRBV4-1	TRBJ1-1	-	-	CASSQATGNTEAFF	TGCGCCAGCAGCCAAGCGACAGGAAACACTGAAGCTTTCTTT
TRBV13	TRBJ2-3	once	-	CASSPKIREDSQKTDTQYF	TGTGCCAGCAGTCCAAAAATCCGGGAGGACAGTCAAAAAACAGATACGCAGTATTTT
TRBV28	TRBJ1-1	-	-	CASRNQGRAFF	TGTGCCAGCAGGAACCAGGGAAGAGCTTTCTTT
TRBV11-2	TRBJ2-7	-	TRBD2	CASKREGTPYEQYF	TGTGCCAGCAAGCGGGAGGGAACACCCTACGAGCAGTACTTC
TRBV9	TRBJ1-1	-	-	CASSAQGGWNTEAFF	TGTGCCAGCAGCGCCCAGGGTGGGTGGAACACTGAAGCTTTCTTT
TRBV27	TRBJ2-7	-	-	CASSSSGFPYEQYF	-
TRBV2	TRBJ1-1	once	-	CASSGQGNTEAFF	TGTGCCAGCAGTGGGCAGGGGAACACTGAAGCTTTCTTT
TRBV30	TRBJ1-4	-	-	CAWTAPQGGNEKLFF	TGTGCCTGGACCGCACCGCAGGGTGGTAATGAAAAACTGTTTTTT
TRBV27	TRBJ2-5	-	-	CASSSYWGGYPPGETQYF	TGTGCCAGCAGTTCTTATTGGGGAGGATACCCGCCCGGGGAGACCCAGTACTTC
TRBV21-1	TRBJ2-7	-	-	CASSSQKELQGDNEQYF	TGTGCCAGCAGCTCCCAAAAGGAGCTACAGGGGGATAACGAGCAGTACTTC
TRBV5-1	TRBJ2-7	-	-	CAVRDSNSYEQYF	TGCGCCGTTAGAGACAGTAACTCCTACGAGCAGTACTTC
TRBV14	TRBJ1-2	-	-	CASSRSGGWYGYTF	TGTGCCAGCAGCCGTTCGGGGGGTTGGTATGGCTACACCTTC
TRBV6-5	TRBJ2-7	-	TRBD1	CASSYSYRGILKQYF	TGTGCCAGCAGTTACTCGTACAGGGGGATTCTAAAGCAGTACTTC
TRBV7-9	TRBJ2-5	-	-	CASSILGSVGETQYF	TGTGCCAGCAGCATTCTTGGAAGCGTGGGAGAGACCCAGTACTTC
TRBV28	TRBJ2-7	-	-	CASSSDYEEQYF	TGTGCCAGCAGTTCCGACTACGAAGAGCAGTACTTC